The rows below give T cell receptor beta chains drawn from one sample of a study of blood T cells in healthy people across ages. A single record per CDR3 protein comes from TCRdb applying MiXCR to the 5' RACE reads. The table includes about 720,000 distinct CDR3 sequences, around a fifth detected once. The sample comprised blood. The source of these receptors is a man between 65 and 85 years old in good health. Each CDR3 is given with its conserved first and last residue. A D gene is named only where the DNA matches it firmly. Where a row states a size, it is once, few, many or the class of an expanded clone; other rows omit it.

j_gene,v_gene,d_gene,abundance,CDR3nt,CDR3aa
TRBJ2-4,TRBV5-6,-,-,TGTGCCAGCAGCTCTACCGACATTCAGTACTTC,CASSSTDIQYF
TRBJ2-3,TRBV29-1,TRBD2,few,TGCAGCGTTGATCCGGGGGGGCGGACAGATACGCAGTATTTT,CSVDPGGRTDTQYF
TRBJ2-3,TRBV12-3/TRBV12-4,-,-,TGTGCCAGCAGAAATATAGGCGATGCGCAGTATTTT,CASRNIGDAQYF
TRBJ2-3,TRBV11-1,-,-,TGTGCCAGCAGCCTTGAGGGGTTCTATAGCACAGATACGCAGTATTTT,CASSLEGFYSTDTQYF
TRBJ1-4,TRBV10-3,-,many,TGTGCCATCAGTGAGTCGGGGGGCCAAGCTGAAAAACTGTTTTTT,CAISESGGQAEKLFF
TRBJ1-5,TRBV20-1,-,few,TGCAGTGCCCTACCGTTGCGTGGCAATCAGCCCCAGCATTTT,CSALPLRGNQPQHF
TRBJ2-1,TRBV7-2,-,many,TGTGCCAGCAGCTTAGCCGGGGGGCTCAATGAGCAGTTCTTC,CASSLAGGLNEQFF
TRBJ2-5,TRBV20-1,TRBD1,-,TGCAGTGCTAGACCGACAGGGCAAGAGACCCAGTACTTC,CSARPTGQETQYF
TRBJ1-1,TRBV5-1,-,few,TGCGCCAGCAGCTCAAATTCTAGGGGATCTGAAGCTTTCTTT,CASSSNSRGSEAFF
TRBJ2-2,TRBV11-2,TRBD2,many,TGTGCCAGCAGCTCCGGACTAGGGTGGGACACCGGGGAGCTGTTTTTT,CASSSGLGWDTGELFF
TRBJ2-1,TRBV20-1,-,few,TGCAGTGCTAGTACCGGGTTTCAATACAATGAGCAGTTCTTC,CSASTGFQYNEQFF
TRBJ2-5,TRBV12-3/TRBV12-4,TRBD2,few,TGTGCCAGCACCCTATTCTCTAGCGGGGCTACGGAGACCCAGTACTTC,CASTLFSSGATETQYF
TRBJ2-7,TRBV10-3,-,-,TGTGCCATCAGTGACAGGCCCTACGAGCAGTACTTC,CAISDRPYEQYF
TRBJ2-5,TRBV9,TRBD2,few,TGTGCCAGCAGCGTAGTAACTAGCGGGGTGATGTACCAAGAGACCCAGTACTTC,CASSVVTSGVMYQETQYF
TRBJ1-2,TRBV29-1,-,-,TGCAGCGTTCCCAAAGGCGAGGGTTTGGGAGGCTACACCTTC,CSVPKGEGLGGYTF
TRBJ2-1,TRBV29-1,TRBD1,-,TGCAGCGTTGGACAGGGAGAGCAGTTCTTC,CSVGQGEQFF
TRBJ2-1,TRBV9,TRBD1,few,TGTGCCAGCAGCGCCGGGACAGGACACAATGAGCAGTTCTTC,CASSAGTGHNEQFF
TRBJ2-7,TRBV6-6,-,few,TGTGCCAGTAGTTTAGGGGCAGGGTCCTACGAGCAGTACTTC,CASSLGAGSYEQYF
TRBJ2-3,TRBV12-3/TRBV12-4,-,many,TGTGCCAGCATCCTGAGCGGGCGAACAGATACGCAGTATTTT,CASILSGRTDTQYF
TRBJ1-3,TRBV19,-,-,TGTGCCACCCTAGGGCCAGGAAACACCATATATTTT,CATLGPGNTIYF
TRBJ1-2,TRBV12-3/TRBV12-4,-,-,TGTGCCAGCAGCCCTACAAACTATGGCTACACCTTC,CASSPTNYGYTF
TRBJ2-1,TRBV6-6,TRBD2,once,TGTGCCAGCAGTCCATTAGGACTAGCGGGGAATGAGCAGTTCTTC,CASSPLGLAGNEQFF
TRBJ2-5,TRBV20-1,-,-,TGCAGTGCCCCCGCCGGGGATGAGACCCAGTACTTC,CSAPAGDETQYF
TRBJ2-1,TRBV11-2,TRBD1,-,TGTGCCAGCAGCGCCGGGACAGGGTCGGGTGAGCAGTTCTTC,CASSAGTGSGEQFF
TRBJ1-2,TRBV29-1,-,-,TGCAGCGTTGGAATGCCGGGTGACTATGGCTACACCTTC,CSVGMPGDYGYTF
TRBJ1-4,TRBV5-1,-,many,TGCGCCAGCAGCTCCACGGTGGGGTTAGAAAAACTGTTTTTT,CASSSTVGLEKLFF